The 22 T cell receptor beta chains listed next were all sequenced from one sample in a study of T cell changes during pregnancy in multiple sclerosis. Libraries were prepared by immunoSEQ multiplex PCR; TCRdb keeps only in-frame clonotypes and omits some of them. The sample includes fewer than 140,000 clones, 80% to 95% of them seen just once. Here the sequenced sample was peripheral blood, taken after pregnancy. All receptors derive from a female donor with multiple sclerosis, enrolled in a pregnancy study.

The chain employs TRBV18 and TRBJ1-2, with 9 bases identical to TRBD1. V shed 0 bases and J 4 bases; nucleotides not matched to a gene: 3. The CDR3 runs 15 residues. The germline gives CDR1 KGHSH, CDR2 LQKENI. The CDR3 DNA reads TGTGCCAGCTCACCACCGGGACAGGGAATCTATGGCTACACCTTC. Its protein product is CASSPPGQGIYGYTF.

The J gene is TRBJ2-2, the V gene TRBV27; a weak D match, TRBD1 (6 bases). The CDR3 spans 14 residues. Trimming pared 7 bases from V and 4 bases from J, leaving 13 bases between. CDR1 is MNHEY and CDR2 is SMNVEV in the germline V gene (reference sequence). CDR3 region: CASITRGGTGELFF. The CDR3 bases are TGTGCCAGCATCACTAGAGGGGGCACCGGGGAGCTGTTTTTT.

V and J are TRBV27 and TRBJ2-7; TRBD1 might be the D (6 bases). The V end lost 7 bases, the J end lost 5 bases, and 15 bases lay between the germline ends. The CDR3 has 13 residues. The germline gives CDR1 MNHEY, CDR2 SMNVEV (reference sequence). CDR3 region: CASIEPGVNEQYF. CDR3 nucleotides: TGTGCCAGCATTGAGCCAGGGGTCAACGAGCAGTACTTC.

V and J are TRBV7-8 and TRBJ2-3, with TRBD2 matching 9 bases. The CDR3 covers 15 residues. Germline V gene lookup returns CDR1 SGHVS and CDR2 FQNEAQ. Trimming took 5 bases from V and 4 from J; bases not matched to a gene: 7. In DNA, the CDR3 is TGTGCCAGCAGCCCGGAGCGGGGGGAGGCAGATACGCAGTATTTT. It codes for CASSPERGEADTQYF.

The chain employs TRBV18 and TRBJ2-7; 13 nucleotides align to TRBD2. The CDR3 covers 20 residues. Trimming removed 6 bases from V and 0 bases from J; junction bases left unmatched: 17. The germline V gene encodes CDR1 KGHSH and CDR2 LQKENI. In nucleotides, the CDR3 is TGTGCCAGCTCTCCGGGGACTAGCGGGATCCCAGGGGGGTCCTCCTACGAGCAGTACTTC. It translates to CASSPGTSGIPGGSSYEQYF.

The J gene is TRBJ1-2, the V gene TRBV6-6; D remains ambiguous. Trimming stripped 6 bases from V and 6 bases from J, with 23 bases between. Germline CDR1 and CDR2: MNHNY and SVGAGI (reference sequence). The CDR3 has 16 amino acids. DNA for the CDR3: TGTGCCAGCAGCCCCGAAAGGGAGGGTCTGATCAATGGCTACACCTTC. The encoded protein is CASSPEREGLINGYTF.

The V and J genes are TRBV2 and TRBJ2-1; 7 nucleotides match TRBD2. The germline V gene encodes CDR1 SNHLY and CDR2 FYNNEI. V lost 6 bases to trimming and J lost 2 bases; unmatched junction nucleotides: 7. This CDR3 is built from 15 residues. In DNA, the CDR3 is TGTGCCAGCAGCGCCGGGACTACGGCCTACAATGAGCAGTTCTTC. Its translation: CASSAGTTAYNEQFF.

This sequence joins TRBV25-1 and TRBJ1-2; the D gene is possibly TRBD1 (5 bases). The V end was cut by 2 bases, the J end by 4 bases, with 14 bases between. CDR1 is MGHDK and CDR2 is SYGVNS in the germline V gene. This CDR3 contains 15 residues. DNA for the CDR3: TGTGCCAGCAGTGAAATGGGGCAGGGTACCTATGGCTACACCTTC. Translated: CASSEMGQGTYGYTF.

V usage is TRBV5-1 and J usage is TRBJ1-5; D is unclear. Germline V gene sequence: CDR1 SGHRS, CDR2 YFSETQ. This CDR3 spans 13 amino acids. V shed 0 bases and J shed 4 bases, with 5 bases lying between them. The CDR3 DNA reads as TGCGCCAGCAGCTTGGCCTTAAATCAGCCCCAGCATTTT. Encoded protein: CASSLALNQPQHF.

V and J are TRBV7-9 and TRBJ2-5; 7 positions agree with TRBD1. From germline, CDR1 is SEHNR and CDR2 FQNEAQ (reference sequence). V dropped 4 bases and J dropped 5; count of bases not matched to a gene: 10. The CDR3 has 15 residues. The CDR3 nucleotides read TGTGCCAGCAGCTCAACCGGGACAGTGAGGGAGACCCAGTACTTC. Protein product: CASSSTGTVRETQYF.

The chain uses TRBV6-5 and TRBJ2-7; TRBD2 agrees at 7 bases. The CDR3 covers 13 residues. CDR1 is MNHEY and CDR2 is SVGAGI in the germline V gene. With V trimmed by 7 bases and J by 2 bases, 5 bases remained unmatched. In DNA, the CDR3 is TGTGCCAGCACCGCCAGCGGGACCTACGAGCAGTACTTC. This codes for CASTASGTYEQYF.

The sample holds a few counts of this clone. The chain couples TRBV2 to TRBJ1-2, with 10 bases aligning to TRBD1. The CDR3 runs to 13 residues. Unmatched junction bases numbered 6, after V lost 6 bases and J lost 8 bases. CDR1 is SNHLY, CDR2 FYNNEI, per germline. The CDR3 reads CASRSDRGKGYTF. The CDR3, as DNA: TGTGCCAGCAGGTCGGACAGGGGGAAAGGCTACACCTTC.

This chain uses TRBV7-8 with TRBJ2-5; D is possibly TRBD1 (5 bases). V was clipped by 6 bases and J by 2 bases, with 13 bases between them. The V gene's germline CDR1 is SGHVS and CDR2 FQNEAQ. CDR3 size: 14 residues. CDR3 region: CASRDRTSQETQYF. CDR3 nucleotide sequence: TGTGCCAGCAGAGATCGGACATCTCAAGAGACCCAGTACTTC.

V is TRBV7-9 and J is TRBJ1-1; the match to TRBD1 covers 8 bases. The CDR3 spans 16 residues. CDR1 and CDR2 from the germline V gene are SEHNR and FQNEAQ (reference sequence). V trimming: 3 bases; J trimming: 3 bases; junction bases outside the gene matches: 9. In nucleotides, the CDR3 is TGTGCCAGCAGCTTTCCCAGGGGGCTGTGGGACACTGAAGCTTTCTTT. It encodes CASSFPRGLWDTEAFF.

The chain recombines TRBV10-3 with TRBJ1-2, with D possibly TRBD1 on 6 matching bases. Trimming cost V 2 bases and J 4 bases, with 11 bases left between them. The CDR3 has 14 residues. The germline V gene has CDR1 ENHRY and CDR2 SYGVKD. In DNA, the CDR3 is TGTGCCATCAGTGAGCAGGGGTCCCCCTATGGCTACACCTTC. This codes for CAISEQGSPYGYTF.

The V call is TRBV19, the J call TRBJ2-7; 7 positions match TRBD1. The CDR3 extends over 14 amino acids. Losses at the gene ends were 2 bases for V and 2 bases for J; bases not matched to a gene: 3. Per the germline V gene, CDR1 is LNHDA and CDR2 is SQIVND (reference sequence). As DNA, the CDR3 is TGTGCCAGTAGTATAAGGGGGCCAGCCTACGAGCAGTACTTC. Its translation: CASSIRGPAYEQYF.

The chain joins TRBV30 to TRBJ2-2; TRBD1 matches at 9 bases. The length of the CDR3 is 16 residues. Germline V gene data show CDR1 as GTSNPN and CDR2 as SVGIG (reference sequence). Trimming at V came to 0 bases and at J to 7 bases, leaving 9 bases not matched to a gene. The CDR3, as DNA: TGTGCCTGGAGTGTACGAAACAGGGGGCAGGGCGGGGAGCTGTTTTTT. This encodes CAWSVRNRGQGGELFF.

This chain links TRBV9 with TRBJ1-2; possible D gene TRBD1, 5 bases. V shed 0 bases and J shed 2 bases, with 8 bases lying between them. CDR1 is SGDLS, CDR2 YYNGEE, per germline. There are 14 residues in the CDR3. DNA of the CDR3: TGTGCCAGCAGCGTAGAAGGGGCAAACTATGGCTACACCTTC. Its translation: CASSVEGANYGYTF.

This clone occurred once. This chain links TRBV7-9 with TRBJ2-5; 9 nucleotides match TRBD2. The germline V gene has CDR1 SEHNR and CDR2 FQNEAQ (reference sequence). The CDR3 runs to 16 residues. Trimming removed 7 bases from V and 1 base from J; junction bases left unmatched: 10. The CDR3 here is CASIPGSSGAQETQYF. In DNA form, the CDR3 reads TGTGCCAGCATCCCCGGATCTAGCGGGGCCCAAGAGACCCAGTACTTC.

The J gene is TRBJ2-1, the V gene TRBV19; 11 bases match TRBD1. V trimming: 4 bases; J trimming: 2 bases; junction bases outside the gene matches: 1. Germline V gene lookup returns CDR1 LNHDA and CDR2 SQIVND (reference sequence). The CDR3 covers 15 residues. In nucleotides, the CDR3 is TGTGCCAGTAGTAAGGACAGGGGGCCCTACAATGAGCAGTTCTTC. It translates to CASSKDRGPYNEQFF.

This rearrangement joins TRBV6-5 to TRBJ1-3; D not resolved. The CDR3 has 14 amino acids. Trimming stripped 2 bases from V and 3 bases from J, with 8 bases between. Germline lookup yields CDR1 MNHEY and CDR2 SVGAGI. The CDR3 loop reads CASSYLPFGNTIYF. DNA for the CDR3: TGTGCCAGCAGTTACCTCCCTTTTGGAAACACCATATATTTT.

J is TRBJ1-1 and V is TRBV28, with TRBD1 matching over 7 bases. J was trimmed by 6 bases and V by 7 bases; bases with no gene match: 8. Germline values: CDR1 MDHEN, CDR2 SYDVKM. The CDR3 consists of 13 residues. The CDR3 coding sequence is TGTGCCAGCACCCTACAGGGGTATGCTGAAGCTTTCTTT. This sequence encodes CASTLQGYAEAFF.